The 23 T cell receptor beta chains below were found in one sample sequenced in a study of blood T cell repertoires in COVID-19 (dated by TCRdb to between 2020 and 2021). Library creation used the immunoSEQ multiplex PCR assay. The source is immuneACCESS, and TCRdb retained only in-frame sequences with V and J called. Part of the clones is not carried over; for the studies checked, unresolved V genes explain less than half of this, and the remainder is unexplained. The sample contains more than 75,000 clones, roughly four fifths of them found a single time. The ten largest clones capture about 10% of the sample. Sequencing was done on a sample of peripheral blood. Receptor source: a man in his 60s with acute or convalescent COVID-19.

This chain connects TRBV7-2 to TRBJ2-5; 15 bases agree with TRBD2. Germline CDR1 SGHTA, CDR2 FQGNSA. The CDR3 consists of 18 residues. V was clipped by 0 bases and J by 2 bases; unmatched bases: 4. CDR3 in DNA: TGTGCCAGCAGCTTAGCAGCCGGGACTAGCGGGGGGCAAGAGACCCAGTACTTC. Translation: CASSLAAGTSGGQETQYF.

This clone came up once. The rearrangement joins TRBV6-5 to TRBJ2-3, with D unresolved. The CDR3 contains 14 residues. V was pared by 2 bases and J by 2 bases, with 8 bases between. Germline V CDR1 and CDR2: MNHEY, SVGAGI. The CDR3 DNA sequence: TGTGCCAGCAGTTACACGAGATTCACAGATACGCAGTATTTT. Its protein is CASSYTRFTDTQYF.

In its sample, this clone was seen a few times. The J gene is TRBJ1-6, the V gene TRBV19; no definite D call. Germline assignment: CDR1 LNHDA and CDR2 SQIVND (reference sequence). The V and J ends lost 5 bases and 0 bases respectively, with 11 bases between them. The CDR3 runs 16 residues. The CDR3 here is CASSSAASSYNSPLHF. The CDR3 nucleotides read TGTGCCAGTAGTTCCGCCGCCAGCTCCTATAATTCACCCCTCCACTTT.

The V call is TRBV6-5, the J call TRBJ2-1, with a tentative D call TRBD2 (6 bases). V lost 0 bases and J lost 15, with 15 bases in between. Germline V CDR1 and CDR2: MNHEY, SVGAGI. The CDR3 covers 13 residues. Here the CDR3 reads CASSYSPTGDPFF. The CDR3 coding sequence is TGTGCCAGCAGTTACTCCCCCACGGGAGATCCGTTCTTC.

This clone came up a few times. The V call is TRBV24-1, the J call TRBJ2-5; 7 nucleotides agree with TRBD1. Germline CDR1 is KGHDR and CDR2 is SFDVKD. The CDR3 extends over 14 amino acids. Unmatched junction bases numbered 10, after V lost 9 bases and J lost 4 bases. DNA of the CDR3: TGTGCCACCGGGCGGACAGGAGGAGGAGAGACCCAGTACTTC. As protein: CATGRTGGGETQYF.

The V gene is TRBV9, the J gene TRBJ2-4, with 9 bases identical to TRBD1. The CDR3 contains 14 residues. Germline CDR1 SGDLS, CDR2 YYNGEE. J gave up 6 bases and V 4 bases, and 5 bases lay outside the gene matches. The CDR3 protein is CASSSQGASNIQYF. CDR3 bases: TGTGCCAGCAGCTCACAGGGGGCTTCAAACATTCAGTACTTC.

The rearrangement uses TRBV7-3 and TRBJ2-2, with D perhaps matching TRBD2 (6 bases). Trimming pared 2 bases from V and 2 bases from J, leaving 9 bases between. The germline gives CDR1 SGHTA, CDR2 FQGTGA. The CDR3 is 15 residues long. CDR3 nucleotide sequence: TGTGCCAGCAGCTTAGAGGGACTTAACACCGGGGAGCTGTTTTTT. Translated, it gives CASSLEGLNTGELFF.

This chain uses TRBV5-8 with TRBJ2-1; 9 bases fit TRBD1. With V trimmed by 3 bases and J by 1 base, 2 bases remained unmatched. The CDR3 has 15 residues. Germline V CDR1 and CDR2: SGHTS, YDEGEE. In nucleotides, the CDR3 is TGTGCCAGCAGCTCACAGGGGGCGTCCTACAATGAGCAGTTCTTC. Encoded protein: CASSSQGASYNEQFF.

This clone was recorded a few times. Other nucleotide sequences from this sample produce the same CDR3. The DNA of the CDR3 is TGTGCCAGCAGTTTGAGGACTAGCGGGAGAGGCGAGCAGTTCTTC. Translated: CASSLRTSGRGEQFF. The chain combines TRBV28 with TRBJ2-1, with 13 positions matching TRBD2. CDR3 length: 15 residues. Trimming at V came to 3 bases and at J to 10 bases, leaving 6 bases not matched to a gene. Germline V gene lookup returns CDR1 MDHEN and CDR2 SYDVKM.

In DNA, the CDR3 is TGTGCCAGCAGATTCAACAGGGGGGGTCCCTACGAGCAGTACTTC. Protein sequence: CASRFNRGGPYEQYF. The chain is built from TRBV6-5 and TRBJ2-7; the D gene is possibly TRBD1 (8 bases). Per the germline V gene, CDR1 is MNHEY and CDR2 is SVGAGI. The germline V and J ends were trimmed by 6 bases and 2 bases, with 17 bases remaining between them. The CDR3 totals 15 residues.

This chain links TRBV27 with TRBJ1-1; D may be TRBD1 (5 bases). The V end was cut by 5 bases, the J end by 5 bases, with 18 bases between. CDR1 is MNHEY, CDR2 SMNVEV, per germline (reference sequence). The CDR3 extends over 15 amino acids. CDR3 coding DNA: TGTGCCAGCAGTACAATTCGGGGGAGGGATACTGAAGCTTTCTTT. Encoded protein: CASSTIRGRDTEAFF.

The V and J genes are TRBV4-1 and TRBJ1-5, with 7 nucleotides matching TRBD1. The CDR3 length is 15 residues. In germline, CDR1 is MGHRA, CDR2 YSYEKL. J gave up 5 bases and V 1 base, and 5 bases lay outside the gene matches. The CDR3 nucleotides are TGCGCCAGCAGCCAAGGGGGGACAGTGGATCAGCCCCAGCATTTT. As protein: CASSQGGTVDQPQHF.

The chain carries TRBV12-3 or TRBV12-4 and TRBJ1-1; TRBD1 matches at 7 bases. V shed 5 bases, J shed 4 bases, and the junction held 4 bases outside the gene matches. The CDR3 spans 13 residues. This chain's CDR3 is CASSRGLGTEAFF. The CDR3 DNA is TGTGCCAGCAGTAGGGGGCTTGGCACTGAAGCTTTCTTT.

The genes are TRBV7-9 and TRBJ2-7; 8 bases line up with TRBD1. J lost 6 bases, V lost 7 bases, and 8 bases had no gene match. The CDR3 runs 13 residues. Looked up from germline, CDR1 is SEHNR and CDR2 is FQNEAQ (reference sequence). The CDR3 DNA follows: TGTGCCAGCAACGTACAGGGGGTTGGCGAGCAGTACTTC. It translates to CASNVQGVGEQYF.

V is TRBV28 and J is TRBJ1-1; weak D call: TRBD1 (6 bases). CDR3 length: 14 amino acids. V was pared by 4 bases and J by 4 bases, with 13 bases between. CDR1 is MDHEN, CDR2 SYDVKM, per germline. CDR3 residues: CASSWGRGGTEAFF. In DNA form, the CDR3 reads TGTGCCAGCAGTTGGGGGCGCGGCGGCACTGAAGCTTTCTTT.

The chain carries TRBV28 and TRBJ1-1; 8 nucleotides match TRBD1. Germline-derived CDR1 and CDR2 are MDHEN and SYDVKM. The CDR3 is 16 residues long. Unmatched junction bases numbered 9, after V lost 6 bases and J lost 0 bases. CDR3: CASSLGQGSVNTEAFF. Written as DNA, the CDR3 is TGTGCCAGCAGCCTCGGACAGGGCTCGGTGAACACTGAAGCTTTCTTT. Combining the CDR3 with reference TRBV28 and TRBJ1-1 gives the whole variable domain DVKVTQSSRYLVKRTGEKVFLECVQDMDHENMFWYRQDPGLGLRLIYFSYDVKMKEKGDIPEGYSVSREKKERFSLILESASTNQTSMYLCASSLGQGSVNTEAFFGQGTRLTVV.

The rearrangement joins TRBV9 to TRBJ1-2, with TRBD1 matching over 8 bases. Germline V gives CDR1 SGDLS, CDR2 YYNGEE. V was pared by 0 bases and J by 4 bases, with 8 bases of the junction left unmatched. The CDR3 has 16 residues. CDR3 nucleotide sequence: TGTGCCAGCAGCGTAGCGACAGGGGCCAGTAGCTATGGCTACACCTTC. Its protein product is CASSVATGASSYGYTF.

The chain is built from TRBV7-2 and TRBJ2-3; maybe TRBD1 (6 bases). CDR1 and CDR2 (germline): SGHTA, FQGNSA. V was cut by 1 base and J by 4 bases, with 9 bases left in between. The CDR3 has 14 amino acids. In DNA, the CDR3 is TGTGCCAGCAGCTTAGAAGGGGGACCAGATACGCAGTATTTT. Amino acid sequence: CASSLEGGPDTQYF. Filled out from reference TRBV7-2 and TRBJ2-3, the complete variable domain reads GAGVSQSPSNKVTEKGKDVELRCDPISGHTALYWYRQSLGQGLEFLIYFQGNSAPDKSGLPSDRFSAERTGGSVSTLTIQRTQQEDSAVYLCASSLEGGPDTQYFGPGTRLTVL.

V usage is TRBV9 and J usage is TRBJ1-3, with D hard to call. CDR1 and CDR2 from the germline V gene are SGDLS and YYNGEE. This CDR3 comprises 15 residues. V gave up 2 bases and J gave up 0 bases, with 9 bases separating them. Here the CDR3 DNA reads TGTGCCAGCAGCGTTGGTGAGAGCTCTGGAAACACCATATATTTT. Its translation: CASSVGESSGNTIYF.

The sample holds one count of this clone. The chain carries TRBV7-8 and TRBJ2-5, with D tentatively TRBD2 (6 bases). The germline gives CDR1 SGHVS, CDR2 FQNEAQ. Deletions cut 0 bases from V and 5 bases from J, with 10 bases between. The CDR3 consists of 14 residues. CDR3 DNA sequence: TGTGCCAGCAGCTTAGCAGCCGGAGGGGAGACCCAGTACTTC. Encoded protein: CASSLAAGGETQYF.

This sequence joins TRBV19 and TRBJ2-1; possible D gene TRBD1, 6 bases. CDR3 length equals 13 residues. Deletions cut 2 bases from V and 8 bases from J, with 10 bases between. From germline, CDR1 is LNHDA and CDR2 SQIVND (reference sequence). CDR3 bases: TGTGCCAGTAGTATACAGGGGAACGATGAGCAGTTCTTC. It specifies CASSIQGNDEQFF.

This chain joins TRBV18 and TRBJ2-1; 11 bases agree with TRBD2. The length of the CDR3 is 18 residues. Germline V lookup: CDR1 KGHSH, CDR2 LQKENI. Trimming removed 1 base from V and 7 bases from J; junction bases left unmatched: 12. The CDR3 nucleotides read TGTGCCAGCTCACCACAGGCTAGCGGGGGGTTAACCGTGAATGAGCAGTTCTTC. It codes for CASSPQASGGLTVNEQFF.

The CDR3 loop is CASSVGTADTIYF. The DNA for the CDR3 is TGTGCCAGCAGCGTAGGGACAGCGGACACCATATATTTT. The V and J genes are TRBV5-5 and TRBJ1-3, with 7 nucleotides matching TRBD1. Germline assignment: CDR1 SGHKS and CDR2 YYEKEE (reference sequence). Germline trimming cut 4 bases from V and 8 bases from J; bases unmatched to any gene: 6. The CDR3 runs 13 residues.